Listed below are T cell receptor beta chains from one sample, sequenced in a study of T cells of healthy individuals. Each CDR3 protein gets one entry after TCRdb re-called the 5' RACE reads with MiXCR. The sample holds roughly 87,000 distinct CDR3 sequences, 17% seen once. The source of these receptors is a human donor in good health. Both conserved end residues are part of each CDR3. D genes are given only for firm matches. The listing skips clone size in some rows; elsewhere it reads once, few, many or a size class.

>TRBJ2-3|NA|15|NA|TRBV14
TGTGCCAGCAGCCAAGTATGGGGCGGCACAGATACGCAGTATTTT
CASSQVWGGTDTQYF
>TRBJ2-4|NA|16|few|TRBV27
TGTGCCAGCAGTTTGGGTATACCCCTAGCCAAAAACATTCAGTACTTC
CASSLGIPLAKNIQYF
>TRBJ2-1|TRBD1|16|NA|TRBV20-1
TGCAGTGCTCCCAGGACAGGCGGCTACGTCTACAATGAGCAGTTCTTC
CSAPRTGGYVYNEQFF
>TRBJ2-1|TRBD2|14|few|TRBV28
TGTGCCAGCATTTCTAGCGGGAGGAGGTATGAGCAGTTCTTC
CASISSGRRYEQFF
>TRBJ2-7|NA|11|few|TRBV7-2
TGTGCCAGCAGCTCGAGCGGGTTCCTGTACTTC
CASSSSGFLYF
>TRBJ2-6|NA|18|many|TRBV19
TGTGCCAGTAGTTCCCCAGGAGGCCCTTTCTCTGGGGCCAACGTCCTGACTTTC
CASSSPGGPFSGANVLTF
>TRBJ2-3|NA|19|many|TRBV4-2
TGTGCCAGCAGCCAAGAGGGGCAGGGGGGCATTATTTTCACAGATACGCAGTATTTT
CASSQEGQGGIIFTDTQYF
>TRBJ2-3|NA|12|NA|TRBV10-2
TGCGCCAGCAGTGGGGCTATGGGTACGCAGTATTTT
CASSGAMGTQYF
>TRBJ2-1|NA|14|few|TRBV27
TGTGCCAGCAGTTCTAAACCCCCCTACAATGAGCAGTTCTTC
CASSSKPPYNEQFF
>TRBJ2-7|TRBD2|17|NA|TRBV7-9
TGTGCCAGCAGCCCCACAACGAGACTAGCGGGAGTTAGGGAGCAGTACTTC
CASSPTTRLAGVREQYF
>TRBJ1-2|NA|15|few|TRBV28
TGTGCCAGCAGTTTACGGGGGCGAACGCGCTATGGCTACACCTTC
CASSLRGRTRYGYTF
>TRBJ2-1|NA|11|few|TRBV11-2
TGTGCCAGCAGCCAACCCAATGAGCAGTTCTTC
CASSQPNEQFF
>TRBJ2-7|TRBD1|15|few|TRBV10-3
TGTGCCATCGGCCAAGGGACAGGCACGGTCTACGAGCAGTACTTC
CAIGQGTGTVYEQYF
>TRBJ2-5|NA|15|NA|TRBV18
TGTGCCAGCTCACCACCCGGGACACTTAAAGAGACCCAGTACTTC
CASSPPGTLKETQYF
>TRBJ1-4|TRBD1|14|NA|TRBV2
TGTGCCAGCAGTGGACAGGGAGCGGATGAAAAACTGTTTTTT
CASSGQGADEKLFF
>TRBJ2-6|NA|17|few|TRBV28
TGTGCCACCCAACAGGGAGGAACTTTGTCTGGGGCCAACGTCCTGACTTTC
CATQQGGTLSGANVLTF
>TRBJ1-6|NA|14|NA|TRBV12-3/TRBV12-4
TGTGCCAGCAGTTCTGAAGTTGGGAATTCACCCCTCCACTTT
CASSSEVGNSPLHF
>TRBJ2-1|NA|15|NA|TRBV12-3/TRBV12-4
TGTGCCAGCAGCTCCCGCGCACTAGGTTCCAATGAGCAGTTCTTC
CASSSRALGSNEQFF
>TRBJ2-7|TRBD1|17|few|TRBV28
TGTGCCAGCAGCCCTACATCGGCCGGGACAGGGGGCCACGAGCAGTACTTC
CASSPTSAGTGGHEQYF
>TRBJ1-4|NA|15|NA|TRBV3-1
TGTGCCAGCAGCCAAGTTGCGAGGACTAATGAAAAACTGTTTTTT
CASSQVARTNEKLFF
>TRBJ2-5|NA|13|NA|TRBV27
TGTGCCAGCAGTCTCAAGACAGAAGAGACCCAGTACTTC
CASSLKTEETQYF
>TRBJ2-7|TRBD1|16|NA|TRBV28
TGTGCCAGCAGTTACCAAACCGGGACAGCAAACTACGAGCAGTACTTC
CASSYQTGTANYEQYF
>TRBJ2-1|NA|15|many|TRBV28
TGTGCCAGTGGGTCGGGACTGCATTCCTACAATGAGCAGTTCTTC
CASGSGLHSYNEQFF
>TRBJ2-7|NA|12|few|TRBV11-2
TGTGCCAGCAGCGAAGGGGCCTACGAGCAGTACTTC
CASSEGAYEQYF
>TRBJ2-2|TRBD2|14|NA|TRBV5-1
TGCGCCAGCAGCTCTAGCGGGAACGCCGGGGAGCTGTTTTTT
CASSSSGNAGELFF
>TRBJ2-2|NA|15|many|TRBV29-1
TGCAGCGTTGGCGGTGTCGGGGCCTCCGGCGGGGAGCTGTTTTTT
CSVGGVGASGGELFF
>TRBJ1-1|NA|14|once|TRBV7-8
TGTGCCAGTAAACGGGGGGGGCAGGCCACTGAAGCTTTCTTT
CASKRGGQATEAFF
>TRBJ2-1|TRBD2|16|NA|TRBV7-9
TGTGCCAGCAGCCCACGTTGGGGGGGAATATACAATGAGCAGTTCTTC
CASSPRWGGIYNEQFF